This TCR beta chain was identified during a study of T cell responses to AZD1222 COVID-19 vaccine (dated by TCRdb to the early 2020s). Concerning the study at large: Because spike-specific TCR depth and breadth did not differ between the two schedules, AZD1222 recipients who got a second dose at roughly 4 weeks were pooled with those who got a second dose at roughly 12 weeks. A total of 233 trial participants underwent TCR sequencing, of whom 200 to 220 received two doses of AZD1222 and some 25 received two doses of the MenACWY control vaccine. Enrollment into the trials was organized by age into subgroups of 18-55, 56-69 and 70-plus years, and those subgroups contained approximately 160, 26 and 62 TCR-sequenced participants, respectively.

As encoded in the germline V gene, CDR1 is WSHSY while CDR2 is SAAADI. V is shortened by 4 bases, J by 2 bases, and the region joining them spans 11 bases. Including the terminal cysteine and phenylalanine, the CDR3 comprises 15 residues. Only CDR3 DNA remains: 45 bases, in frame from the first base. On this clone itself: Its antigen has not been determined. The record has no base qualities; no much larger clone is one base away.

The CDR3 regions of human TCRbeta chains were subjected to immunosequencing. In the authors' own workflow: Repertoire TCRs were checked for matches against a reference library of SARS-CoV-2-specific TCRs that had been generated using the MIRA antigen-specificity platform. Breadth was defined as the fraction of unique TCRs that were SARS-CoV-2-associated. Depth was defined as the fraction of total T cells that were SARS-CoV-2-associated. Using the MIRA data, each spike-specific TCR was mapped to the spike region that the TCR reacts to and placed in a CD4 or CD8 class. Log10-transformed breadth and depth values were compared by one-way ANOVA with Sidak's multiple comparisons tests. TCRdb took over this immuneACCESS table, retaining in-frame rearrangements with V and J assigned. Such tables are incomplete; in checked studies, under half of the missing clones stem from an unresolved V gene, and the remainder is unexplained. V, J and clone size reflect that table, while D and trimming were determined from the DNA. The sample yields roughly 180,000 clones; roughly 87% were counted once. Of the sample, 2.6% is held by the ten largest clones.

Study-wide findings and limitations: The whole spike protein was spanned by vaccine-associated CD4 TCRs, and dominant responses were seen in regions 160-218 and 743-854. The 56-69-year group was small, and its depth increase did not reach significance, likely because of low power. Most participants were white British and females outnumbered males, and the authors suggested that clonal diversity may have been underestimated. Reportedly, almost half of the unique spike-specific TCRs recognized epitopes lying outside the regions that are mutated in the B.1.351 and B.1.1.7 variants. After two AZD1222 doses, spike-specific TCR breadth and depth were significantly higher than at day 0 and than in MenACWY recipients. Only 5 to 7 AZD1222 recipients were SARS-CoV-2 seropositive at baseline, limiting conclusions about previously exposed vaccinees. No day 14 peak-response samples were available, so repertoires were characterized only after the peak T cell response.

The sample's time point label, in plain terms: baseline before first vaccination. Vaccinee samples came from UK trials COV001 and COV002, including a single-blind randomized controlled phase 2/3 trial of AZD1222 (ChAdOx1 nCoV-19) in healthy adults. For TCRbeta chain sequencing, PBMC samples were collected from trial participants at day 0 and at day 28 after the second dose. The material sequenced was peripheral blood, taken on day 0 of AZD1222 vaccination. This clonotype was obtained from an adult in good health. The chain employs TRBV10-2 and TRBJ2-2; the D gene lacks a confident call. The nucleotide sequence is given as TGCGCCAGCAGTGTAAGCCGGGCCAACACCGGGGAGCTGTTTTTT. It specifies CASSVSRANTGELFF.